The clone carrying this T cell receptor (beta chain) was detected a few times. This sample is part of a study of blood T cell repertoires in COVID-19. Authors' analysis steps: Cell counts per sample came from amplifying reference gene primers. The protocol was immunoSEQ multiplex PCR, while the TCRdb copy is restricted to in-frame clones and leaves out a portion. V and J calls and clone size are copied from that table; D and trimming were computed from the DNA. The profile covers around 97,000 clones, with more than 75% appearing a single time and 12% taken by the ten largest. The germline V and J ends were trimmed by 0 bases and 0 bases, with 9 bases remaining between them. The CDR3 extends over 15 amino acids. Germline V gene lookup returns CDR1 SGHRS and CDR2 YFSETQ.

Sequenced input: peripheral blood. The source is a human donor in a cohort sampled during active COVID-19. J is TRBJ1-1 and V is TRBV5-1; D is possibly TRBD1 (5 bases). The CDR3 protein is CASSLDRSMNTEAFF. In nucleotides, the CDR3 is TGCGCCAGCAGCTTGGACAGGAGCATGAACACTGAAGCTTTCTTT. Full variable domain (outside the CDR3, taken from reference TRBV5-1 and TRBJ1-1): KAGVTQTPRYLIKTRGQQVTLSCSPISGHRSVSWYQQTPGQGLQFLFEYFSETQRNKGNFPGRFSGRQFSNSRSEMNVSTLELGDSALYLCASSLDRSMNTEAFFGQGTRLTVV.